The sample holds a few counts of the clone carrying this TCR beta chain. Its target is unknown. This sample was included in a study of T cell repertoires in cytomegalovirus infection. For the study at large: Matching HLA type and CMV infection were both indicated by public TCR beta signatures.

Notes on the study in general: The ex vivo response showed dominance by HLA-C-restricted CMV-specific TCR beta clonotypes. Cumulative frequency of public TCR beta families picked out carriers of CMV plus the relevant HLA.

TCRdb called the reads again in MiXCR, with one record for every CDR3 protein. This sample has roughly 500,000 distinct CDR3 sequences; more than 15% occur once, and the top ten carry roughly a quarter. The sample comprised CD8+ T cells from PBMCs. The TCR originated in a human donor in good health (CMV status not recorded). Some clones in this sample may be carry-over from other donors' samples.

The CDR3 here is CASSLAIRPSYEQYF. CDR3 bases: TGTGCCAGCAGCTTGGCCATTCGCCCCTCCTACGAGCAGTACTTC. V usage is TRBV5-6 and J usage is TRBJ2-7, with no clear D. Germline CDR1 and CDR2: SGHDT and YYEEEE. Trimming cost V 0 bases and J 0 bases, with 10 bases left between them. CDR3 size: 15 residues.